The source of this TCR beta chain is a study of shared clonotypes between healthy human individuals. About the research overall: Per-donor plates numbered three CD4 naive, three CD4 memory, two CD8 naive and one CD8 memory.

Profiling relied on immunoSEQ multiplex PCR, and the TCRdb table lists in-frame clones only, not all of them. The sample carries millions of clones, just over 90% recorded once. In the CD4+ fraction, cells were divided into CD45RA+ naive and CD45RA-negative memory subsets. The CDR3 length is 11 residues. V lost 1 base, J lost 4 bases, and 2 bases lay in between. Germline V gene lookup returns CDR1 SGHNT and CDR2 YYREEE (reference sequence). The clonotype comes from a man between 18 and 35 years old in good health. The rearrangement joins TRBV5-4 to TRBJ1-1; no clear D gene. Input material: naive CD4+ T cells sorted from blood. The subset: CD45RA+ positively selected. The CDR3 protein is CASSLSTEAFF. The DNA for the CDR3 is TGTGCCAGCAGCTTGAGCACTGAAGCTTTCTTT.